Presented here are 13 T cell receptor beta chains from one specimen sequenced in a study of healthy donors' naive CD4 and CD8 T cells. TCR libraries were built from 500 to 550 ng of total RNA by linear amplification. TCRdb re-called the reads through MiXCR, storing one row per CDR3 protein. The sample carries approximately 180,000 distinct CDR3 sequences, around 80% recorded once. The source material was naive CD4+ and CD8+ T cells sorted from blood, pooled from several donors. Receptors originate from a pool of human donors in good health; the sample pools cells from several healthy donors.

The CDR3 sequence is CAISTGPGAEAFF. In DNA form, the CDR3 reads TGTGCCATCAGTACCGGACCGGGTGCTGAAGCTTTCTTT. This chain joins TRBV10-3 and TRBJ1-1; no reliable D call. V lost 5 bases, J lost 6 bases, and 13 bases lay in between. CDR1 and CDR2 from the germline V gene are ENHRY and SYGVKD. The CDR3 covers 13 residues.

CDR3 sequence (DNA): TGTGCCAGTAGTGGCAGGGTGATGGAGACCCAGTACTTC. Its translation: CASSGRVMETQYF. This rearrangement joins TRBV19 to TRBJ2-5; a possible D gene is TRBD1 (5 bases). The CDR3 runs to 13 residues. The V end was cut by 5 bases, the J end by 5 bases, with 12 bases between. Germline loops: CDR1 LNHDA, CDR2 SQIVND (reference sequence).

This sequence joins TRBV5-4 and TRBJ2-5; D call uncertain. The CDR3 sequence is 13 residues long. The germline gives CDR1 SGHNT, CDR2 YYREEE (reference sequence). Deletions cut 6 bases from V and 6 bases from J, with 15 bases between. The chain's CDR3 is CASTPATAKTQYF. The CDR3 region has the DNA TGTGCCAGCACCCCAGCTACAGCGAAGACCCAGTACTTC.

V gene TRBV11-2 combines with J gene TRBJ2-7, with a possible D match to TRBD1 (5 bases). The CDR3 length is 12 residues. Germline V gene sequence: CDR1 SGHAT, CDR2 FQNNGV. Trimming cost V 1 base and J 6 bases, with 7 bases left between them. The CDR3: CASSLAGFEQYF. Here the CDR3 DNA reads TGTGCCAGCAGCTTAGCAGGGTTCGAGCAGTACTTC.

The chain recombines TRBV27 with TRBJ2-5, with TRBD1 matching over 8 bases. Per the germline V gene, CDR1 is MNHEY and CDR2 is SMNVEV (reference sequence). The CDR3 runs to 15 residues. V gave up 6 bases and J gave up 0 bases; unmatched junction bases: 6. CDR3 bases: TGTGCCAGCAGGAGGGGACAGGCTTACCAAGAGACCCAGTACTTC. Its protein product is CASRRGQAYQETQYF.

V gene TRBV29-1 combines with J gene TRBJ2-5, with TRBD1 matching over 8 bases. The CDR3 loop spans 14 amino acids. The germline V gene encodes CDR1 SQVTM and CDR2 ANQGSEA. After removal of 4 bases from V and 5 bases from J, the junction contained 9 bases not matched to a gene. DNA for the CDR3: TGCAGCGTTGGTGGGACAGGTAGCGTTGAGACCCAGTACTTC. It codes for CSVGGTGSVETQYF.

The genes are TRBV30 and TRBJ1-5; D gene uncertain. Trimming cost V 8 bases and J 9 bases, with 26 bases left between them. Germline CDR1 reads GTSNPN; CDR2 reads SVGIG (reference sequence). This CDR3 is 15 amino acids long. Here the CDR3 DNA reads TGTGCCGCGGACGTCCGGAGGAACGGGATGGGGCCCCAGCATTTT. Translated: CAADVRRNGMGPQHF.

The chain has TRBV30 and TRBJ2-7; no clear D gene. The V end was cut by 0 bases, the J end by 1 base, with 10 bases between. The CDR3 sequence is 14 residues long. In germline, CDR1 is GTSNPN, CDR2 SVGIG (reference sequence). For the CDR3, the DNA is TGTGCCTGGAGTGTAGGTGGGTCGTCCTACGAGCAGTACTTC. As protein: CAWSVGGSSYEQYF.

This clonotype was found once. The CDR3 nucleotides are TGTGCCTGGGGTTACAGGCAAGCCTACGAGCAGTACTTC. Translated: CAWGYRQAYEQYF. This chain uses TRBV30 with TRBJ2-7, with D perhaps TRBD1 (5 bases). Per the germline V gene, CDR1 is GTSNPN and CDR2 is SVGIG (reference sequence). This CDR3 contains 13 residues. V was pared by 5 bases and J by 2 bases, with 13 bases between.

This chain links TRBV19 with TRBJ1-2, with D uncertain. The CDR3 sequence is 16 residues long. The V end was cut by 2 bases, the J end by 3 bases, with 16 bases between. Germline CDR1 is LNHDA and CDR2 is SQIVND (reference sequence). CDR3 sequence: CASSISSGRFYYGYTF. In nucleotides, the CDR3 is TGTGCCAGTAGTATATCATCCGGCAGATTTTACTATGGCTACACCTTC.

This chain connects TRBV6-2 or TRBV6-3 to TRBJ2-1; TRBD2 matches 9 bases. CDR3 size: 14 residues. Unmatched junction bases numbered 4, after V lost 8 bases and J lost 2 bases. The V gene's germline CDR1 is MNHEY and CDR2 SVGEGT. CDR3 bases: TGTGCCAGCGGGCGGGAGGGCCCCTACAATGAGCAGTTCTTC. Its protein product is CASGREGPYNEQFF.

This clonotype appeared a single time. The chain recombines TRBV2 with TRBJ2-1; TRBD2 matches at 10 bases. The CDR3 has 15 amino acids. V shed 3 bases, J shed 3 bases, and the junction held 2 bases outside the gene matches. CDR1 is SNHLY and CDR2 is FYNNEI in the germline V gene. The CDR3 DNA reads as TGTGCCAGCAGTGAGCTAGCGGGGGTCTACAATGAGCAGTTCTTC. Its translation is CASSELAGVYNEQFF.

This clonotype turned up a few times. The genes are TRBV29-1 and TRBJ1-2, with 11 bases that match TRBD1. Germline V gene data show CDR1 as SQVTM and CDR2 as ANQGSEA. The V segment lost 6 bases and the J segment 7 bases; nucleotides outside the gene matches: 4. This CDR3 is built from 12 residues. The CDR3 DNA sequence: TGCAGCGTAGGACAGGGGGCCGGTGGCTACACCTTC. This encodes CSVGQGAGGYTF.